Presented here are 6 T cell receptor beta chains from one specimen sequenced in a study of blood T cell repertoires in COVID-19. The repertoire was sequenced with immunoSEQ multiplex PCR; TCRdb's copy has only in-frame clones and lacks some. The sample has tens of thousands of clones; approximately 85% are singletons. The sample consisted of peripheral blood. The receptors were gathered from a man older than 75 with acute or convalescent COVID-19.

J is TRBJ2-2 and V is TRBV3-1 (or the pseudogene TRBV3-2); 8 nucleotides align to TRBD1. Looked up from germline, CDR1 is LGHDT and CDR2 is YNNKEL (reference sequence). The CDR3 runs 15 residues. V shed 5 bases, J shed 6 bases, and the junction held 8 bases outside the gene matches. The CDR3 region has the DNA TGTGCCAGCAGCTCTCGGACAGGGCGCCCCGGGGAGCTGTTTTTT. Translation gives CASSSRTGRPGELFF.

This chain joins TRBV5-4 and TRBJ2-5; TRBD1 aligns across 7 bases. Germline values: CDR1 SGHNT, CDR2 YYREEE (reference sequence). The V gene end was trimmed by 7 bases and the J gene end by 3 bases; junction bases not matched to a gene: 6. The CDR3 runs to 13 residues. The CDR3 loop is CASGNTGEETQYF. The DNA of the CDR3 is TGTGCCAGCGGCAACACAGGGGAAGAGACCCAGTACTTC.

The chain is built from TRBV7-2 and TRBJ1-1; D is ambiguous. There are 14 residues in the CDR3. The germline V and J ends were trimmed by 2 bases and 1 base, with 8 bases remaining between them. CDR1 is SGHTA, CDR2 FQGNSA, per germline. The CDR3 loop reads CASSLRRGNTEAFF. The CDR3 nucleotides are TGTGCCAGCAGCTTAAGGCGGGGGAACACTGAAGCTTTCTTT.

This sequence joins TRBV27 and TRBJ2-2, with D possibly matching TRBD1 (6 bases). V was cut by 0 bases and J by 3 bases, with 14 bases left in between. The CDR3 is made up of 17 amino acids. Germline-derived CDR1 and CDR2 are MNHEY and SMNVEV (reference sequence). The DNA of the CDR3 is TGTGCCAGCAGTTTATCGATCGGCAGGGGATACACCGGGGAGCTGTTTTTT. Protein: CASSLSIGRGYTGELFF.

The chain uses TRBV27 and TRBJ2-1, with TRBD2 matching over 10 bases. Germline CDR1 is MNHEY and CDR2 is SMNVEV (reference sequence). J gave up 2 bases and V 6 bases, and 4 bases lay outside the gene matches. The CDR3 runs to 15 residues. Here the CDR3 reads CASRTGTSAYNEQFF. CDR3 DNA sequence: TGTGCCAGCAGGACCGGGACTAGCGCCTACAATGAGCAGTTCTTC.

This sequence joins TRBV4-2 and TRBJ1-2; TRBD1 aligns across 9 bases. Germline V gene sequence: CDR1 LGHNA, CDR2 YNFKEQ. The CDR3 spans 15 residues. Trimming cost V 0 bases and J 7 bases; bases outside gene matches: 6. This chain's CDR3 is CASSQDLGQGSGYTF. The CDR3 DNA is TGTGCCAGCAGCCAAGATTTGGGACAGGGATCTGGCTACACCTTC.